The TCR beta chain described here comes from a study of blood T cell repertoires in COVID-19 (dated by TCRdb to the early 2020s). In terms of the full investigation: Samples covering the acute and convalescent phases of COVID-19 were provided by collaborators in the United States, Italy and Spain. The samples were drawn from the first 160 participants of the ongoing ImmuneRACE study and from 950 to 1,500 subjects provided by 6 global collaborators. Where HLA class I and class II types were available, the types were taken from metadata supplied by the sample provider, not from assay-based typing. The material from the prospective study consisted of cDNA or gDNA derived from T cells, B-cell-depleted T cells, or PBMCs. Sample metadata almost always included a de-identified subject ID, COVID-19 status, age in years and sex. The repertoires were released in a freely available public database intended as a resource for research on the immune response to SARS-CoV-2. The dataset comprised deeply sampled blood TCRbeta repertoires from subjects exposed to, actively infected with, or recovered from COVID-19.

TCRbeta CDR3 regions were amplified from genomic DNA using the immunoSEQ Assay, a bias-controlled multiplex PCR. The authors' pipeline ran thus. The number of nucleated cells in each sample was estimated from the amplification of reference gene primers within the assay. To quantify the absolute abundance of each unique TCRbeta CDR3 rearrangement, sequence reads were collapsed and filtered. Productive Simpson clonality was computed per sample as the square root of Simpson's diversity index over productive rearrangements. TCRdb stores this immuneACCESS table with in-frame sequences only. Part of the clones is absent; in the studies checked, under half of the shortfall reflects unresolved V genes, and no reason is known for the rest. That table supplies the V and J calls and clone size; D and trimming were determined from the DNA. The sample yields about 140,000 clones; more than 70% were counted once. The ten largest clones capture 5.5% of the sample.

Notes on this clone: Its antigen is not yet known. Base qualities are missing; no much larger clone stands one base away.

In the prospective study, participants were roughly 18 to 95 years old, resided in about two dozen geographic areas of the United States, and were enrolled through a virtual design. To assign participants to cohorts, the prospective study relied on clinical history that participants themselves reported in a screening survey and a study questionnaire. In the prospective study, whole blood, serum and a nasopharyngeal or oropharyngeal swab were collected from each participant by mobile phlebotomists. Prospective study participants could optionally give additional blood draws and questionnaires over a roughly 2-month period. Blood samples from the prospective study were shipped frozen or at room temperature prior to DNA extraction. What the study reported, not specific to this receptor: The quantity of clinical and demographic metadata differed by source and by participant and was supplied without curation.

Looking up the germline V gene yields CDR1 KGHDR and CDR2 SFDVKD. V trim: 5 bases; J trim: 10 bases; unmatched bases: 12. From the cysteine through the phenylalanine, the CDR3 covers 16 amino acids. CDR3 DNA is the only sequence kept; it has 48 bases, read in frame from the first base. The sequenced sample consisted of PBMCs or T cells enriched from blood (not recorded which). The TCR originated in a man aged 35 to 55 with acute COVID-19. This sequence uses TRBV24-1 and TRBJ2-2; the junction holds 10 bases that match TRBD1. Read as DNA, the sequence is TGTGCCACCAGTGGCCTCCTGACAGGGGGCGAGCAGGAGCTGTTTTTT. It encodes CATSGLLTGGEQELFF.